The 2 T cell receptor beta chains below all came from one sample that was sequenced in a study of blood T cell repertoires in COVID-19. Sequencing was performed with immunoSEQ multiplex PCR; in TCRdb, only in-frame clones are kept and a portion is missing. The sample records over 65,000 clones, more than 75% being singletons. Sequencing input: peripheral blood. These receptors came from a human donor in a cohort sampled during active COVID-19.

The count of this clone is one. This chain connects TRBV3-1 (or the pseudogene TRBV3-2) to TRBJ2-7; 7 bases agree with TRBD2. Trimming took 5 bases from V and 7 from J; bases not matched to a gene: 5. The CDR3 length is 12 residues. Germline CDR1 reads LGHDT; CDR2 reads YNNKEL (reference sequence). The CDR3 DNA sequence: TGTGCCAGCAGCGCGGGGAGGGGTGAGCAGTACTTC. This encodes CASSAGRGEQYF.

This clone was recorded once. This chain joins TRBV29-1 and TRBJ2-2; D may be TRBD2 (5 bases). CDR3 length: 15 residues. V shed 3 bases and J shed 5 bases, with 16 bases lying between them. Germline V lookup: CDR1 SQVTM, CDR2 ANQGSEA. CDR3 region: CSVEGAEKRTGELFF. CDR3 nucleotide sequence: TGCAGCGTTGAGGGAGCGGAGAAGAGGACCGGGGAGCTGTTTTTT.